These 8 T cell receptor beta chains were all obtained from the same sample, sequenced in a study of T cell repertoires in cytomegalovirus infection. Their antigen targets remain unknown. TCRdb analysed the reads with MiXCR anew, one entry per CDR3 protein. The sample lists roughly 990,000 distinct CDR3 sequences, 30% to 40% occurring once. Specimen: cultured CD8+ T cells from PBMCs, collected from culture after CMV antigen stimulation. The receptors originated from a human donor in good health (CMV status not recorded). Some clones in this sample may be carry-over from other donors' samples.

This clonotype has at least ten counts. The chain links TRBV7-9 to TRBJ2-7; TRBD2 might be the D (5 bases). Trimming removed 1 base from V and 6 bases from J, with 13 bases in between. The CDR3 spans 14 residues. Germline assignment: CDR1 SEHNR and CDR2 FQNEAQ (reference sequence). The CDR3 is CASSLDEGYLEQYV. The CDR3, as DNA: TGTGCCAGCAGCTTAGACGAGGGTTACCTCGAGCAGTACGTC.

A word on this clonotype: A much larger clone lies a single base off, so this may be a read error. The chain is built from TRBV7-6 and TRBJ2-7; 9 nucleotides line up with TRBD1. Germline loops: CDR1 SGHVS, CDR2 FNYEAQ. There are 14 residues in the CDR3. The CDR3 DNA reads TGTGCCAACAGCCCGGACAGGGGTATCTACGAGCAGTACTTC. As protein: CANSPDRGIYEQYF. The full variable domain, its missing parts supplied by reference TRBV7-6 and TRBJ2-7, is GAGVSQSPRYKVTKRGQDVALRCDPISGHVSLYWYRQALGQGPEFLTYFNYEAQQDKSGLPNDRFSAERPEGSISTLTIQRTEQRDSAMYRCANSPDRGIYEQYFGPGTRLTVT.

This clonotype was recorded a few times. The chain links TRBV2 to TRBJ2-5; TRBD2 agrees at 13 bases. The CDR3 consists of 18 residues. The trim removed 3 bases at V and 5 bases at J, leaving 12 bases unmatched. In germline, CDR1 is SNHLY, CDR2 FYNNEI. CDR3 residues: CASSDRLAGGLEWETQYF. In DNA form, the CDR3 reads TGTGCCAGCAGTGACCGACTAGCGGGGGGCCTCGAGTGGGAGACCCAGTACTTC.

This chain links TRBV5-5 with TRBJ2-3, with 7 bases aligning to TRBD2. This CDR3 is built from 15 residues. Germline assignment: CDR1 SGHKS and CDR2 YYEKEE (reference sequence). V was pared by 0 bases and J by 6 bases, with 7 bases of the junction left unmatched. As DNA, the CDR3 is TGTGCCAGCAGCTTGGGTGGGGGGGGGAGCGATACGCAGTATTTT. This codes for CASSLGGGGSDTQYF.

This chain connects TRBV7-2 to TRBJ1-5; perhaps TRBD1 as D (5 bases). The CDR3 runs to 15 residues. From germline, CDR1 is SGHTA and CDR2 FQGNSA. V gave up 7 bases and J gave up 7 bases, with 20 bases separating them. The CDR3 is CASNSGGGSRQPQHF. The CDR3 nucleotides are TGTGCCAGCAACTCGGGGGGGGGGTCACGACAGCCCCAGCATTTT.

This clonotype was recorded a few times. The V call is TRBV7-2, the J call TRBJ2-2, with D tentatively TRBD1 or TRBD2 (5 bases each). This CDR3 region has 15 residues. V shed 1 base and J shed 4 bases, with 10 bases lying between them. Per germline, CDR1 SGHTA and CDR2 FQGNSA. This CDR3 reads CASSLGGPATGELFF. Written as DNA, the CDR3 is TGTGCCAGCAGCTTAGGGGGACCGGCCACCGGGGAGCTGTTTTTT.

The rearrangement joins TRBV6-1 to TRBJ1-2; 12 nucleotides line up with TRBD1. Germline values: CDR1 MNHNS, CDR2 SASEGT. The junction had 1 base not matched to a gene; V was cut back by 4 bases and J by 4 bases. There are 14 residues in the CDR3. CDR3: CASSGGQGAYGYTF. CDR3 coding DNA: TGTGCCAGCAGTGGGGGACAGGGGGCCTATGGCTACACCTTC.

The chain links TRBV15 to TRBJ1-5, with D uncertain. The CDR3 covers 15 residues. Looked up from germline, CDR1 is LNHNV and CDR2 is YYDKDF (reference sequence). V shed 5 bases and J shed 0 bases, with 11 bases lying between them. In DNA form, the CDR3 reads TGTGCCACCAGCTGGGCAGACTATAGCAATCAGCCCCAGCATTTT. Translating it yields CATSWADYSNQPQHF.